These 28 T cell receptor beta chains were all obtained from the same sample, sequenced in a study of shared clonotypes between healthy human individuals (dated by TCRdb to the early 2020s). The library was built by means of the immunoSEQ multiplex PCR assay. In its TCRdb copy, this immuneACCESS table keeps in-frame sequences only and misses some clones. Where compared with another copy, unresolved V genes explain less than half of these, and the others have no known cause. Across this sample there are about 2.4 million clones, with 93% seen only once. 0.35% to 0.45% of the sample lies in the top ten. The sequencing sample was made of naive CD4+ T cells from PBMCs. Reading the label with the study, this specimen's cell subset or site is: CD45RA+ positively selected. The receptors stem from a young man in good health. Some clones in this sample may be carry-over from other donors' samples.

The genes are TRBV4-1 and TRBJ2-2; the D gene could be TRBD1 or TRBD2 (6 bases each). The V end was cut by 4 bases, the J end by 5 bases, with 11 bases between. The CDR3 spans 14 residues. CDR1 is MGHRA, CDR2 YSYEKL, per germline. In nucleotides, the CDR3 is TGCGCCAGCAGCCCGATAGGGGGGACCGGGGAGCTGTTTTTT. It specifies CASSPIGGTGELFF.

The rearrangement joins TRBV29-1 to TRBJ2-5, with D possibly being TRBD1 (6 bases). There are 14 residues in the CDR3. The V end was cut by 3 bases, the J end by 1 base, with 12 bases between. The germline V gene encodes CDR1 SQVTM and CDR2 ANQGSEA. The CDR3 spells CSVDLTGLQETQYF. For the CDR3, the DNA is TGCAGCGTTGATCTGACAGGCCTCCAAGAGACCCAGTACTTC.

The chain has TRBV30 and TRBJ2-7; no clear D gene. Germline CDR1 is GTSNPN and CDR2 is SVGIG (reference sequence). This CDR3 region has 12 residues. V was clipped by 3 bases and J by 6 bases, with 12 bases between them. The CDR3: CAWSEVGFEQYF. The CDR3 nucleotides read TGTGCCTGGAGCGAAGTGGGCTTCGAGCAGTACTTC.

The chain carries TRBV6-4 and TRBJ2-3; TRBD1 might be the D (6 bases). V was pared by 3 bases and J by 4 bases, with 26 bases between. The germline V gene encodes CDR1 MRHNA and CDR2 SNTAGT. This CDR3 region has 19 residues. CDR3 protein: CASSDTGTRSSGVADTQYF. DNA for the CDR3: TGTGCCAGCAGTGATACTGGGACACGCTCTTCCGGTGTCGCAGATACGCAGTATTTT.

This chain's CDR3 is CASSLIGQGGNGYTF. The CDR3 bases are TGTGCCAGCAGCTTAATCGGACAGGGCGGTAATGGCTACACCTTC. V usage is TRBV7-9 and J usage is TRBJ1-2; 8 bases line up with TRBD1. This CDR3 contains 15 residues. Per germline, CDR1 SEHNR and CDR2 FQNEAQ (reference sequence). V shed 2 bases, J shed 6 bases, and the junction held 8 bases outside the gene matches.

The chain carries TRBV2 and TRBJ2-7; the match to TRBD1 covers 10 bases. Germline V gives CDR1 SNHLY, CDR2 FYNNEI. The CDR3 runs 12 residues. The ends lost 6 bases at V and 9 bases at J; junction bases unmatched: 5. The CDR3 spells CASSAGTGVQYF. The CDR3 DNA sequence: TGTGCCAGCAGCGCCGGGACAGGGGTGCAGTACTTC.

A single count supports this clone. Germline and junction disagree at one end, which may indicate a read error. The V gene is TRBV18, the J gene TRBJ2-7; D is perhaps TRBD2 (6 bases). This CDR3 has 14 amino acids. CDR1 KGHSH and CDR2 LQKENI come from the germline V gene. The CDR3 DNA sequence: TGTGCCAGCTCCCCACCTAGCGCGCCCTACGAGCAGTACTTC. It specifies CASSPPSAPYEQYF.

The genes are TRBV28 and TRBJ1-5; 8 bases are a match to TRBD1. The junction had 5 bases not matched to a gene; V was cut back by 3 bases and J by 4 bases. The germline CDR1 and CDR2 sequences are MDHEN and SYDVKM. The CDR3 is made up of 15 amino acids. CDR3 protein: CASSFGTGWNQPQHF. The CDR3 DNA sequence: TGTGCCAGCAGTTTTGGGACAGGTTGGAATCAGCCCCAGCATTTT. The variable domain in full, with the rest retrieved from reference TRBV28 and TRBJ1-5, is DVKVTQSSRYLVKRTGEKVFLECVQDMDHENMFWYRQDPGLGLRLIYFSYDVKMKEKGDIPEGYSVSREKKERFSLILESASTNQTSMYLCASSFGTGWNQPQHFGDGTRLSIL.

The chain links TRBV7-2 to TRBJ2-7; the match to TRBD2 covers 9 bases. Germline V gives CDR1 SGHTA, CDR2 FQGNSA. The ends lost 6 bases at V and 8 bases at J; junction bases unmatched: 8. CDR3 size: 13 residues. The CDR3 DNA follows: TGTGCCAGCAGTCCCGGGACTAGCCTCCAGCAGTACTTC. Translation: CASSPGTSLQQYF.

The J gene is TRBJ1-2, the V gene TRBV9; D possibly corresponds to TRBD1 (6 bases). CDR3 size: 15 residues. V lost 3 bases and J 4 bases, leaving 16 bases between the germline ends. In germline, CDR1 is SGDLS, CDR2 YYNGEE. CDR3 in amino acids: CASSESGVPRYGYTF. CDR3 coding DNA: TGTGCCAGCAGCGAGTCAGGGGTGCCCCGCTATGGCTACACCTTC.

This clone came up a few times. V gene TRBV29-1 combines with J gene TRBJ1-1; possibly TRBD1 for D (5 bases). V dropped 6 bases and J dropped 4 bases, with 12 bases sitting between them. CDR1 is SQVTM and CDR2 is ANQGSEA in the germline V gene. The CDR3 length is 12 residues. The CDR3 bases are TGCAGCGTGGGGCTGGGGGGCACTGAAGCTTTCTTT. Encoded protein: CSVGLGGTEAFF.

This chain joins TRBV19 and TRBJ2-3, with 8 bases fitting TRBD2. With V trimmed by 8 bases and J by 1 base, 5 bases remained unmatched. Germline-derived CDR1 and CDR2 are LNHDA and SQIVND (reference sequence). CDR3 length: 14 residues. CDR3 residues: CASQLGGGTDTQYF. CDR3 DNA sequence: TGTGCCAGTCAACTCGGGGGGGGCACAGATACGCAGTATTTT.

The chain combines TRBV4-2 with TRBJ1-4, with D possibly TRBD1 on 6 matching bases. Germline V gene data show CDR1 as LGHNA and CDR2 as YNFKEQ. The CDR3 totals 15 residues. The V gene lost 5 bases and the J gene lost 3 bases, with 13 bases spanning the gap. The CDR3 region is CASSSKRGANEKLFF. For the CDR3, the DNA is TGTGCCAGCAGCTCGAAAAGGGGGGCTAATGAAAAACTGTTTTTT.

The V call is TRBV7-9, the J call TRBJ2-7; unclear D gene. The V gene's germline CDR1 is SEHNR and CDR2 FQNEAQ (reference sequence). This CDR3 spans 16 amino acids. Trimming removed 0 bases at V and 7 bases at J, with 19 bases between. CDR3 sequence (DNA): TGTGCCAGCAGCTTAGCGGTAAGGTTACTCCAAGCTGAGCAGTACTTC. Protein: CASSLAVRLLQAEQYF.

The chain's CDR3 is CASSQPTSGRARNEQFF. The CDR3 bases are TGCGCCAGCAGCCAGCCAACTAGCGGGAGGGCCCGGAATGAGCAGTTCTTC. V usage is TRBV4-1 and J usage is TRBJ2-1; 13 bases map to TRBD2. CDR3 length: 17 residues. The V and J ends lost 3 bases and 7 bases, in that order; junction bases with no gene match: 9. CDR1 MGHRA and CDR2 YSYEKL come from the germline V gene.

This clone was recorded only once. V is TRBV28 and J is TRBJ1-1; a weak D match, TRBD1 (5 bases). CDR1 and CDR2 from the germline V gene are MDHEN and SYDVKM. This CDR3 region has 15 residues. V lost 5 bases, J lost 1 base, and 14 bases lay in between. The CDR3 DNA reads TGTGCCAGCAGTCGCCCCGGGGGGAAGAACACTGAAGCTTTCTTT. This translates into CASSRPGGKNTEAFF. Full variable domain (rest looked up from reference TRBV28 and TRBJ1-1): DVKVTQSSRYLVKRTGEKVFLECVQDMDHENMFWYRQDPGLGLRLIYFSYDVKMKEKGDIPEGYSVSREKKERFSLILESASTNQTSMYLCASSRPGGKNTEAFFGQGTRLTVV.

The gene calls are TRBV27 and TRBJ1-2; a possible D gene is TRBD1 (6 bases). V lost 5 bases to trimming and J lost 4 bases, with 14 bases between them. CDR3 length: 14 residues. Germline V CDR1 and CDR2: MNHEY, SMNVEV (reference sequence). The CDR3 is CASSQDRKVYGYTF. In nucleotides, the CDR3 is TGTGCCAGCAGTCAAGACAGGAAGGTCTATGGCTACACCTTC.

The chain carries TRBV28 and TRBJ2-7; unclear D gene. The germline V gene has CDR1 MDHEN and CDR2 SYDVKM. This CDR3 has 11 amino acids. V shed 8 bases and J shed 4 bases, with 9 bases lying between them. The CDR3 protein is CASPSKYEQYF. CDR3 nucleotide sequence: TGTGCCAGCCCTTCCAAATACGAGCAGTACTTC.

The CDR3 reads CASAGGIEYEQYF. The DNA of the CDR3 is TGCGCCAGCGCGGGAGGGATAGAATACGAGCAGTACTTC. J is TRBJ2-7 and V is TRBV5-1, with TRBD2 matching 9 bases. Trimming at V came to 7 bases and at J to 4 bases, leaving 6 bases not matched to a gene. There are 13 residues in the CDR3. CDR1 is SGHRS, CDR2 YFSETQ, per germline.

The chain has TRBV10-3 and TRBJ2-7; 9 nucleotides align to TRBD1. The CDR3 contains 13 residues. V gave up 9 bases and J gave up 0 bases; unmatched junction bases: 3. Per germline, CDR1 ENHRY and CDR2 SYGVKD. CDR3: CAIQGASSYEQYF. The CDR3 DNA reads TGTGCCATACAGGGGGCGAGCTCCTACGAGCAGTACTTC.

V is TRBV6-5 and J is TRBJ2-2, with D possibly matching TRBD1 (6 bases). V was clipped by 6 bases and J by 1 base, with 12 bases between them. The CDR3 consists of 15 residues. Germline loops: CDR1 MNHEY, CDR2 SVGAGI. The CDR3 reads CASRFGQWNTGELFF. The CDR3 DNA is TGTGCCAGCAGATTCGGACAGTGGAACACCGGGGAGCTGTTTTTT.

This clone has a handful of counts. This chain connects TRBV25-1 to TRBJ1-2; D is undetermined. This CDR3 is built from 11 residues. Per the germline V gene, CDR1 is MGHDK and CDR2 is SYGVNS. V was clipped by 7 bases and J by 8 bases, with 11 bases between them. The CDR3, as DNA: TGTGCCAGCAAGGCGGCGAGGGGCTACACCTTC. This codes for CASKAARGYTF.

The V call is TRBV14, the J call TRBJ1-3; no reliable D call. There are 16 residues in the CDR3. Trimming cost V 1 base and J 0 bases, with 10 bases left between them. CDR1 and CDR2 from the germline V gene are SGHDN and FVKESK. This CDR3 is CASSQGLGYSGNTIYF. CDR3 in DNA: TGTGCCAGCAGCCAAGGTTTGGGTTACTCTGGAAACACCATATATTTT.

The chain employs TRBV5-6 and TRBJ1-3; the D is unclear. The V gene's germline CDR1 is SGHDT and CDR2 YYEEEE. The CDR3 spans 16 residues. The ends were cut back, 4 bases at V and 0 bases at J, with 14 bases in the middle. The CDR3 here is CASSLRADLSGNTIYF. In DNA, the CDR3 is TGTGCCAGCAGCCTCCGGGCAGATCTCTCTGGAAACACCATATATTTT.

The chain couples TRBV27 to TRBJ2-1, with D possibly TRBD2 on 5 matching bases. Germline V CDR1 and CDR2: MNHEY, SMNVEV (reference sequence). The CDR3 runs 13 residues. Trimming shortened V by 5 bases and J by 12 bases, and 17 bases separated the two germline ends. The CDR3 reads CASSPNGVARQFF. For the CDR3, the DNA is TGTGCCAGCAGTCCGAACGGGGTTGCTAGGCAGTTCTTC.

The V call is TRBV11-2, the J call TRBJ2-5, with a tentative D call TRBD1 (5 bases). The germline V and J ends were trimmed by 3 bases and 1 base, with 12 bases remaining between them. The CDR3 runs 15 residues. Germline V gene lookup returns CDR1 SGHAT and CDR2 FQNNGV. In DNA form, the CDR3 reads TGTGCCAGCAGCTTTAGGGGCGGATTCCAAGAGACCCAGTACTTC. This translates into CASSFRGGFQETQYF.

The rearrangement links TRBV7-3 to TRBJ2-7, with D unclear. Trimming stripped 5 bases from V and 3 bases from J, with 11 bases between. Germline CDR1 and CDR2: SGHTA and FQGTGA. The CDR3 runs to 13 residues. The DNA for the CDR3 is TGTGCCAGCAGCACCACCGTAGGCTACGAGCAGTACTTC. Residues: CASSTTVGYEQYF.

This sequence joins TRBV28 and TRBJ2-1; unclear D gene. CDR1 MDHEN and CDR2 SYDVKM come from the germline V gene. Trimming stripped 2 bases from V and 9 bases from J, with 5 bases between. The CDR3 has 11 amino acids. The CDR3 loop reads CASSLATEQFF. In DNA, the CDR3 is TGTGCCAGCAGTTTAGCTACTGAGCAGTTCTTC.